The rows below give T cell receptor beta chains drawn from one sample of a study of blood T cell repertoires in COVID-19. Profiling relied on immunoSEQ multiplex PCR, and the TCRdb table lists in-frame clones only, not all of them. The sample has nearly 110,000 clones, more than 80% seen once. Material for sequencing was peripheral blood. These receptors originate from a man in his forties or fifties with active or convalescent COVID-19. Each CDR3 is given with its conserved first and last residue. The D gene is left open where the match is weak. Only some rows state a clone size, as once, few, many or a class for expanded clones.

abundance: -
d_gene: TRBD2
v_gene: TRBV18
j_gene: TRBJ2-7
CDR3aa: CASSPVSAGVLGEQYF
CDR3nt: TGTGCCAGCTCACCGGTTTCTGCGGGGGTCCTAGGCGAGCAGTACTTC

abundance: once
d_gene: -
v_gene: TRBV5-5
j_gene: TRBJ1-6
CDR3aa: CASSSRGQLNHNSPLHF
CDR3nt: TGTGCCAGCAGTTCCAGAGGGCAGCTTAATCATAATTCACCCCTCCACTTT

abundance: -
d_gene: -
v_gene: TRBV6-2/TRBV6-3
j_gene: TRBJ2-7
CDR3aa: CASSFGTYEQYF
CDR3nt: TGTGCCAGCAGTTTCGGGACCTACGAGCAGTACTTC

abundance: -
d_gene: TRBD2
v_gene: TRBV7-9
j_gene: TRBJ2-1
CDR3aa: CAGRTSGYNEQFF
CDR3nt: TGTGCCGGACGGACTAGCGGCTACAATGAGCAGTTCTTC

abundance: -
d_gene: TRBD1
v_gene: TRBV9
j_gene: TRBJ1-2
CDR3aa: CASSVTGTGIYGYTF
CDR3nt: TGTGCCAGCAGCGTTACCGGGACAGGGATCTATGGCTACACCTTC

abundance: once
d_gene: TRBD1
v_gene: TRBV5-1
j_gene: TRBJ2-7
CDR3aa: CASSPTGGLNYEQYF
CDR3nt: TGCGCCAGCAGCCCAACAGGGGGATTAAACTACGAGCAGTACTTC

abundance: -
d_gene: -
v_gene: TRBV19
j_gene: TRBJ1-5
CDR3aa: CASSILSGHNSNQPQHF
CDR3nt: TGTGCCAGTAGTATCCTCTCGGGACATAATAGCAATCAGCCCCAGCATTTT

abundance: -
d_gene: -
v_gene: TRBV11-2
j_gene: TRBJ2-1
CDR3aa: CASSLARSASLNEQFF
CDR3nt: TGTGCCAGCAGCTTAGCGCGGTCCGCCTCACTGAATGAGCAGTTCTTC

abundance: -
d_gene: -
v_gene: TRBV2
j_gene: TRBJ1-5
CDR3aa: CASSFGQPIGNQPQHF
CDR3nt: TGTGCCAGCAGTTTCGGACAGCCTATCGGCAATCAGCCCCAGCATTTT

abundance: -
d_gene: -
v_gene: TRBV6-5
j_gene: TRBJ2-5
CDR3aa: CASSYSDTEEETQYF
CDR3nt: TGTGCCAGCAGTTATTCCGACACCGAAGAAGAGACCCAGTACTTC

abundance: -
d_gene: TRBD1
v_gene: TRBV19
j_gene: TRBJ2-1
CDR3aa: CASSILAAQGVSYNEQFF
CDR3nt: TGTGCCAGTAGTATACTGGCTGCGCAGGGGGTTTCCTACAATGAGCAGTTCTTC

abundance: -
d_gene: -
v_gene: TRBV5-4
j_gene: TRBJ2-2
CDR3aa: CASSSLGARDTGELFF
CDR3nt: TGTGCCAGCAGCTCGTTGGGGGCAAGGGACACCGGGGAGCTGTTTTTT

abundance: -
d_gene: -
v_gene: TRBV6-5
j_gene: TRBJ1-3
CDR3aa: CASSYRPGRGNTIYF
CDR3nt: TGTGCCAGCAGTTACCGTCCGGGGAGGGGAAACACCATATATTTT

abundance: -
d_gene: -
v_gene: TRBV5-1
j_gene: TRBJ1-4
CDR3aa: CASSLIAVNEKLFF
CDR3nt: TGCGCCAGCAGCTTAATAGCGGTTAATGAAAAACTGTTTTTT

abundance: -
d_gene: TRBD1
v_gene: TRBV18
j_gene: TRBJ2-2
CDR3aa: CASSPGQHLNTGELFF
CDR3nt: TGTGCCAGCTCACCGGGACAGCACCTGAACACCGGGGAGCTGTTTTTT

abundance: -
d_gene: TRBD2
v_gene: TRBV24-1
j_gene: TRBJ2-1
CDR3aa: CATSDLRLAGNNEQFF
CDR3nt: TGTGCCACCAGTGATTTGCGACTAGCGGGAAACAATGAGCAGTTCTTC

abundance: -
d_gene: TRBD2
v_gene: TRBV4-1
j_gene: TRBJ2-1
CDR3aa: CASSQEGTSGRGSEQFF
CDR3nt: TGCGCCAGCAGCCAAGAGGGGACTAGCGGGAGAGGGAGTGAGCAGTTCTTC

abundance: -
d_gene: TRBD2
v_gene: TRBV6-5
j_gene: TRBJ2-1
CDR3aa: CASSYSGSSYNEQFF
CDR3nt: TGTGCCAGCAGTTATAGCGGGAGCTCCTACAATGAGCAGTTCTTC

abundance: -
d_gene: TRBD2
v_gene: TRBV19
j_gene: TRBJ2-1
CDR3aa: CASSRRLAGDSYNEQFF
CDR3nt: TGTGCCAGTAGTAGGAGACTAGCGGGAGACTCCTACAATGAGCAGTTCTTC

abundance: -
d_gene: -
v_gene: TRBV9
j_gene: TRBJ2-3
CDR3aa: CASSGGTGARDTQYF
CDR3nt: TGTGCCAGCAGCGGGGGGACGGGAGCACGGGATACGCAGTATTTT

abundance: -
d_gene: -
v_gene: TRBV9
j_gene: TRBJ1-1
CDR3aa: CASSVAGTEAFF
CDR3nt: TGTGCCAGCAGCGTAGCAGGGACTGAAGCTTTCTTT

abundance: -
d_gene: -
v_gene: TRBV5-1
j_gene: TRBJ1-5
CDR3aa: CASSLAGHNQPQHF
CDR3nt: TGCGCCAGCAGCTTGGCCGGACACAATCAGCCCCAGCATTTT

abundance: -
d_gene: TRBD1
v_gene: TRBV2
j_gene: TRBJ1-4
CDR3aa: CASRGTGMDEKLFF
CDR3nt: TGTGCCAGCAGGGGGACAGGGATGGATGAAAAACTGTTTTTT

abundance: -
d_gene: TRBD2
v_gene: TRBV7-9
j_gene: TRBJ2-2
CDR3aa: CASSSWSLAGGGELFF
CDR3nt: TGTGCCAGCAGCTCGTGGTCACTAGCGGGAGGCGGGGAGCTGTTTTTT

abundance: -
d_gene: TRBD1
v_gene: TRBV7-2
j_gene: TRBJ1-1
CDR3aa: CASSSQGAGTEAFF
CDR3nt: TGTGCCAGCAGCTCGCAGGGGGCCGGCACTGAAGCTTTCTTT

abundance: -
d_gene: -
v_gene: TRBV19
j_gene: TRBJ2-7
CDR3aa: CASSMLTAGYEQYF
CDR3nt: TGTGCCAGTAGTATGTTGACAGCCGGCTACGAGCAGTACTTC

abundance: -
d_gene: TRBD1
v_gene: TRBV5-8
j_gene: TRBJ2-5
CDR3aa: CASSLEGTGGQETQYF
CDR3nt: TGTGCCAGCAGCTTGGAAGGGACAGGGGGCCAAGAGACCCAGTACTTC